A selection of T cell receptor beta chains follows, all from one sample in a study of T cells in Graves' hyperthyroidism and ophthalmopathy. TCRdb reprocessed the multiplex PCR reads with MiXCR, giving one entry per CDR3 protein. The sample contains some 460,000 distinct CDR3 sequences, 15% to 18% of which appear only once. The material sequenced was blood. The receptors come from a woman younger than 35 with Graves' hyperthyroidism. CDR3s include the opening cysteine and the closing phenylalanine or tryptophan. D genes are given only for firm matches. Some rows mark clone size as missing; the rest say once, few, many or name a class of expanded clone.

CDR3 DNA	CDR3 protein	D gene	J gene	V gene	clone size
TGTGCCAGCAGTTTACGGGCGGCAGGGGAGCTGTTTTTT	CASSLRAAGELFF	NA	TRBJ2-2	TRBV28	many
TGTGCCAGCAGCCAAGTAGCTGGGGGACACACCGGGGAGCTGTTTTTT	CASSQVAGGHTGELFF	NA	TRBJ2-2	TRBV3-1	many
TGTGCCAGCAGTTTACAGGGGGCAGGGCAGCCCCAGCATTTT	CASSLQGAGQPQHF	TRBD1	TRBJ1-5	TRBV12-3/TRBV12-4	many
TGTGCCAGCAGCTTAGGCCGTCCGGGACAGCTTTACCAAGAGACCCAGTACTTC	CASSLGRPGQLYQETQYF	TRBD1	TRBJ2-5	TRBV7-2	many
TGTGCCAGCACCGAGGACGCCTCGAACACCGGGGAGCTGTTTTTT	CASTEDASNTGELFF	NA	TRBJ2-2	TRBV6-4	NA
TGCAGTGCTAGATCGACAGGGGGTAGCAATCAGCCCCAGCATTTT	CSARSTGGSNQPQHF	TRBD1	TRBJ1-5	TRBV20-1	many
TGTGCCAGCAGCGTCCAGGTGGGGGGAATGGGGACCCAGTTCTTC	CASSVQVGGMGTQFF	NA	TRBJ2-1	TRBV9	few
TGTGCTAGTGGTTTGGGGGACGGGGGGAGCTCCTACGAGCAGTACTTC	CASGLGDGGSSYEQYF	TRBD2	TRBJ2-7	TRBV12-5	many
TGTGCCAGCGGGGACAGGAGTTTTTTCTCTGGAAACACCATATATTTT	CASGDRSFFSGNTIYF	TRBD1	TRBJ1-3	TRBV25-1	NA
TGTGCCAGCAGTCGTGCAGGGGGCAGGGGCACTGAAGCTTTCTTT	CASSRAGGRGTEAFF	TRBD1	TRBJ1-1	TRBV27	many
TGCAGTGCTAGTGGGGGGCCTGGGCCCCAGCATTTT	CSASGGPGPQHF	NA	TRBJ1-5	TRBV20-1	few
TGTGCCAGCAGCCGATCTAGTTACACCGGGGAGCTGTTTTTT	CASSRSSYTGELFF	NA	TRBJ2-2	TRBV7-3	NA
TGTGCCAGCAGGAGGCTAGCGAGCACAGATACGCAGTATTTT	CASRRLASTDTQYF	NA	TRBJ2-3	TRBV27	many
TGTGCCAGCAGCTTAGTGGTCCCCGGGACTAGCGGGAGGGCCAATGAGCAGTTCTTC	CASSLVVPGTSGRANEQFF	TRBD2	TRBJ2-1	TRBV7-2	NA
TGTGCCAGTAGTATCGGGGACAGGAGCCCTAACTATGGCTACACCTTC	CASSIGDRSPNYGYTF	TRBD1	TRBJ1-2	TRBV19	many
TGCAGTGCTAGAGCCCCGAATCAGCCCCAGCATTTT	CSARAPNQPQHF	NA	TRBJ1-5	TRBV20-1	many
TGTGCCAGTAGTATCGGGGACACCGTTGAAGCTTTCTTT	CASSIGDTVEAFF	NA	TRBJ1-1	TRBV19	many
TGTGCCAGCAGTTTTTTGGGAGGGGGCAATCAGCCCCAGCATTTT	CASSFLGGGNQPQHF	NA	TRBJ1-5	TRBV27	many
TGTGCCTGGAAGAGAGTACGAGCTTTCTTT	CAWKRVRAFF	NA	TRBJ1-1	TRBV30	NA
TGTGCCACCAGTGAACAGGGAGGCAAAGAGACCCAGTACTTC	CATSEQGGKETQYF	NA	TRBJ2-5	TRBV24-1	NA
TGCAGTGCTAGAGGCGGACTAGCGGGAGGGTATGGGGAGACCCAGTACTTC	CSARGGLAGGYGETQYF	TRBD2	TRBJ2-5	TRBV20-1	NA
TGTGCCACCAGCACGGGGCCAGGGGGTAATACGCAGTATTTT	CATSTGPGGNTQYF	TRBD1	TRBJ2-3	TRBV15	many